The 12 T cell receptor beta chains in this list originate from one sample, sequenced in a study of blood T cell repertoires in COVID-19. Assay: immunoSEQ multiplex PCR; the TCRdb copy retains only in-frame clones and omits some. Among 200,000 or so clones listed, approximately 84% were seen once. Sample: peripheral blood. These receptors were taken from a man aged 35 to 55 with active or convalescent COVID-19.

V gene TRBV5-1 combines with J gene TRBJ1-4, with 9 positions matching TRBD1. Germline CDR1 SGHRS, CDR2 YFSETQ. V was pared by 3 bases and J by 8 bases, with 8 bases of the junction left unmatched. This CDR3 region has 15 residues. The CDR3 nucleotides are TGCGCCAGCAGCTCTGAGGGACAGGGTGACGAAAAACTGTTTTTT. It specifies CASSSEGQGDEKLFF. Combining the CDR3 with reference TRBV5-1 and TRBJ1-4 gives the whole variable domain KAGVTQTPRYLIKTRGQQVTLSCSPISGHRSVSWYQQTPGQGLQFLFEYFSETQRNKGNFPGRFSGRQFSNSRSEMNVSTLELGDSALYLCASSSEGQGDEKLFFGSGTQLSVL.

The chain recombines TRBV19 with TRBJ1-4; no definite D call. CDR3 length: 14 amino acids. Germline-derived CDR1 and CDR2 are LNHDA and SQIVND (reference sequence). Between the trimmed V and J ends, which lost 7 bases and 3 bases, there was a span of 12 bases. For the CDR3, the DNA is TGTGCCAGTACCCATCCAGTCGCTAATGAAAAACTGTTTTTT. This translates into CASTHPVANEKLFF.

The rearrangement uses TRBV5-1 and TRBJ2-1, with 15 bases identical to TRBD2. Germline V gives CDR1 SGHRS, CDR2 YFSETQ. J lost 4 bases, V lost 1 base, and 9 bases had no gene match. This CDR3 contains 19 residues. CDR3 bases: TGCGCCAGCAGCTTGCTGGGACTAGCGGGAGGCCCTTTGTACAATGAGCAGTTCTTC. It translates to CASSLLGLAGGPLYNEQFF.

The chain carries TRBV5-1 and TRBJ2-1; 7 bases are shared with TRBD1. The length of the CDR3 is 14 residues. Germline V gene data show CDR1 as SGHRS and CDR2 as YFSETQ. V gave up 5 bases and J gave up 6 bases; unmatched junction bases: 8. The CDR3 bases are TGCGCCAGCAGTTCCGGGACAGCGTTCAATGAGCAGTTCTTC. It codes for CASSSGTAFNEQFF.

This clone was counted only a few times. The chain couples TRBV4-1 to TRBJ1-4; D is possibly TRBD1 (6 bases). Looked up from germline, CDR1 is MGHRA and CDR2 is YSYEKL. The CDR3 is made up of 15 amino acids. The V end was cut by 4 bases, the J end by 4 bases, with 13 bases between. The CDR3 sequence is CASSPRQAYNEKLFF. CDR3 nucleotide sequence: TGCGCCAGCAGCCCGCGACAGGCTTATAATGAAAAACTGTTTTTT.

This clone showed up just a few times. The chain links TRBV28 to TRBJ1-3, with TRBD1 matching 7 bases. The CDR3 length is 16 residues. V dropped 6 bases and J dropped 2; count of bases not matched to a gene: 10. Germline CDR1 reads MDHEN; CDR2 reads SYDVKM. The CDR3 spells CASSLPLGTAGNTIYF. CDR3 nucleotide sequence: TGTGCCAGCAGCCTGCCCCTAGGGACAGCTGGAAACACCATATATTTT.

The V and J genes are TRBV7-9 and TRBJ2-5; 11 nucleotides agree with TRBD2. Germline assignment: CDR1 SEHNR and CDR2 FQNEAQ (reference sequence). The junction had 6 bases not matched to a gene; V was cut back by 1 base and J by 5 bases. The CDR3 totals 16 residues. The CDR3 protein is CASSLGVAGGRETQYF. The CDR3 bases are TGTGCCAGCAGCTTAGGCGTAGCGGGGGGGCGTGAGACCCAGTACTTC.

The gene calls are TRBV5-1 and TRBJ1-1; a possible D gene is TRBD1 (6 bases). Germline V gene lookup returns CDR1 SGHRS and CDR2 YFSETQ. The CDR3 contains 15 residues. V shed 4 bases and J shed 4 bases, with 17 bases lying between them. In DNA form, the CDR3 reads TGCGCCAGCAGCACCGGGGCAGGGGTGGGCACTGAAGCTTTCTTT. As protein: CASSTGAGVGTEAFF.

The rearrangement uses TRBV5-5 and TRBJ2-7; TRBD1 matches 7 bases. Germline CDR1 and CDR2: SGHKS and YYEKEE (reference sequence). V shed 3 bases, J shed 0 bases, and the junction held 9 bases outside the gene matches. The CDR3 covers 16 residues. The chain's CDR3 is CASSWAGTESSYEQYF. CDR3 nucleotides: TGTGCCAGCAGCTGGGCCGGGACAGAGAGCTCCTACGAGCAGTACTTC.

Comment on this clone: Germline and junction disagree at one end, which may indicate a read error. The chain carries TRBV30 and TRBJ2-3; possible D gene TRBD2, 6 bases. Germline lookup yields CDR1 GTSNPN and CDR2 SVGIG (reference sequence). The CDR3 has 10 residues. The CDR3 DNA reads as TGTGCCTGGAGGGACACCGGGACTGAGTTT. The encoded protein is CAWRDTGTEF.

The V call is TRBV9, the J call TRBJ1-5, with 11 bases aligning to TRBD1. The CDR3 has 16 residues. Germline V CDR1 and CDR2: SGDLS, YYNGEE. V trimming: 7 bases; J trimming: 0 bases; junction bases outside the gene matches: 6. The CDR3 loop reads CASWDRGVDSNQPQHF. CDR3 nucleotides: TGTGCCAGCTGGGACAGGGGGGTGGATAGCAATCAGCCCCAGCATTTT.

This clone was detected only a few times. The V call is TRBV10-3, the J call TRBJ1-1, with a possible D match to TRBD1 (6 bases). CDR1 is ENHRY, CDR2 SYGVKD, per germline. Trimming shortened V by 6 bases and J by 1 base, and 9 bases separated the two germline ends. The CDR3 sequence is 13 residues long. CDR3 protein: CAIRSDRNTEAFF. The CDR3 DNA sequence: TGTGCCATCAGATCGGACAGGAACACTGAAGCTTTCTTT.